Listed here is a single T cell receptor beta chain. Its specificity is not known. This entry is derived from a study of T cell responses to AZD1222 COVID-19 vaccine. Study observations and caveats: Reportedly, close to half of spike-specific TCRs are directed against unmutated variant regions.

From germline, CDR1 is SGHTA and CDR2 FQGTGA. Between the trimmed V and J ends, which lost 8 bases and 5 bases, there was a span of 24 bases. The CDR3 covers 17 residues. The assay was immunoSEQ multiplex PCR, and TCRdb's table has in-frame clones only and misses some. The repertoire consists of some 150,000 clones, with 90% occurring once and the leading ten covering approximately 1.5%. The sample consisted of peripheral blood, taken 28 days after the second AZD1222 dose. The chain joins TRBV7-3 to TRBJ2-2; tentative D call: TRBD1 (5 bases). The TCR comes from an adult who received the AZD1222 COVID-19 vaccine. The DNA of the CDR3 is TGTGCCAGCGCTTATGGCGCGCAGGGTGGGAAGACCGGGGAGCTGTTTTTT. Protein: CASAYGAQGGKTGELFF.